The sequence of this TCR beta chain was determined in a study of CD4 T cells in relation to SARS-CoV-2 and coronaviruses. Study in general: The negative reference was HIV-1 Nef peptide pool or peptide-free culture. Overall study results and limits: Around two thirds of donors had memory CD4+ clonotypes crossrecognizing SARS-CoV-2 and common cold coronavirus spike.

The method was immunoSEQ multiplex PCR; TCRdb's version includes in-frame clones alone and lacks a portion of them. The sample records 9,000 to 13,000 clones, around 80% being singletons. As regards this clone: Its antigen is still unknown.

CDR3 length: 17 residues. Germline V CDR1 and CDR2: SEHNR, FQNEAQ (reference sequence). The V gene lost 5 bases and the J gene lost 4 bases, with 20 bases spanning the gap. Before the COVID-19 pandemic, during about 2011-2019, CD4+ T cells were taken from unexposed donors. Isolation of CD4+ T cells took place after approximately 10 days in culture. Each well had approximately 2.2 million PBMCs in roughly 5% human AB serum with IL-2. The sequence was obtained from a human donor in good health. This chain joins TRBV7-9 and TRBJ1-4; TRBD1 might be the D (6 bases). Sequencing input: CD4+ T cells from PBMCs, cultured in vitro. The CDR3 DNA sequence: TGTGCCAGCAGCCTTGGCAGTTTACAGGGCCGTAATGAAAAACTGTTTTTT. Translated: CASSLGSLQGRNEKLFF.